This T cell receptor (beta chain) was recovered during a study of cytomegalovirus exposure and HLA in healthy donors. Study as a whole: Findings of an earlier analysis included 110 million or so unique TCR beta sequences from roughly 200 million T cells. In terms of ancestry, the Caucasian-associated cluster contained more than 65% of the 398 genotyped donors.

The PCR used 60 Vbeta and 13 Jbeta primers. Data came from immunoSEQ multiplex PCR; TCRdb stores just in-frame clones and leaves some out. The repertoire holds over 150,000 clones, about 84% seen once, with around 4.8% in the top ten. V shed 0 bases and J shed 6 bases, with 6 bases lying between them. The length of the CDR3 is 13 residues. Germline V CDR1 and CDR2: KGHSH, LQKENI. The receptor was isolated from a man in his late teens or twenties in good health and CMV-seronegative. J is TRBJ2-1 and V is TRBV18, with D tentatively TRBD2 (5 bases). Sequences were obtained from PBMCs. CDR3 residues: CASSPPGSNEQFF. The CDR3 nucleotides are TGTGCCAGCTCACCACCGGGGAGCAATGAGCAGTTCTTC.